This TCR beta chain was recorded in a study of blood T cell repertoires in COVID-19. Across the study: The study drew acute and convalescent COVID-19 samples from the United States, Italy and Spain.

CDR1 MNHEY and CDR2 SVGAGI come from the germline V gene. Trimming removed 6 bases from V and 5 bases from J; junction bases left unmatched: 10. The CDR3 runs 15 residues. The authors' processing: Amplification of reference gene primers provided the estimated nucleated cell counts. Assay used: immunoSEQ multiplex PCR; TCRdb lists only in-frame clones, some missing. That table gives V, J and clone size, and the DNA gave D and trimming. The table lists about 33,000 clones, around 84% of them singletons. The sample was peripheral blood. This receptor was identified in a man aged 80 or over with acute or convalescent COVID-19. V and J are TRBV6-5 and TRBJ1-1; 9 nucleotides match TRBD1. CDR3 nucleotides: TGTGCCAGCAGGCAACTACAGGGGGCGCGGACTGAAGCTTTCTTT. This gives the protein CASRQLQGARTEAFF.